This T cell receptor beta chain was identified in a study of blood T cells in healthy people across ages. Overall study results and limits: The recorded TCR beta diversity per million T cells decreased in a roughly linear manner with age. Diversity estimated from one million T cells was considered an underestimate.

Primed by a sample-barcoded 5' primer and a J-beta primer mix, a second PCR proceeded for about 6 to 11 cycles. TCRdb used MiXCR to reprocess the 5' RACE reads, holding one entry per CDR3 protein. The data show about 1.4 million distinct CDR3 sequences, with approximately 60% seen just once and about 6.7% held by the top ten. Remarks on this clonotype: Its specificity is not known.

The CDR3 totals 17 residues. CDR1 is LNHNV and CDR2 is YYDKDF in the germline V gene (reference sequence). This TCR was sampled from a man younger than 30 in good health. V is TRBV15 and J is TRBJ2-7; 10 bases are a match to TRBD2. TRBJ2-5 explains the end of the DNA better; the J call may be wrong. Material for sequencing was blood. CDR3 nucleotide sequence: TGTGCCACCAGCAGGGTCTTCTGGACTAGCGGCTGGGAGACCCAGTACTTC. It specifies CATSRVFWTSGWETQYF.